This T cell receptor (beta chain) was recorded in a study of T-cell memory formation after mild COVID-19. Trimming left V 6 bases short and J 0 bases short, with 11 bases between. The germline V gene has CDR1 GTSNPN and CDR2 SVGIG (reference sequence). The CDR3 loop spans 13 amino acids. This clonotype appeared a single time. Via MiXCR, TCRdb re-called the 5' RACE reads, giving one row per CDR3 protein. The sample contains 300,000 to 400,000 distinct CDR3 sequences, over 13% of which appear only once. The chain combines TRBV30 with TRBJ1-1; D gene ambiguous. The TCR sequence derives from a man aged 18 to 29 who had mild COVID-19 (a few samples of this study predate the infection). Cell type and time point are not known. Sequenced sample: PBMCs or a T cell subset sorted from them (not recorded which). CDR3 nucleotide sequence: TGTGCCTGCGGGCGAGCGGTGAACACTGAAGCTTTCTTT. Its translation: CACGRAVNTEAFF. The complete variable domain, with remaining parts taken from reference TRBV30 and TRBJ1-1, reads SQTIHQWPATLVQPVGSPLSLECTVEGTSNPNLYWYRQAAGRGLQLLFYSVGIGQISSEVPQNLSASRPQDRQFILSSKKLLLSDSGFYLCACGRAVNTEAFFGQGTRLTVV.